The 28 T cell receptor beta chains listed next were all sequenced from one sample in a study of OX40 agonist ivuxolimab in advanced cancers. Sequencing was performed with immunoSEQ multiplex PCR; in TCRdb, only in-frame clones are kept and a portion is missing. The sample yields about 54,000 clones, less than 95% seen once. Sequenced here: CD4+ or CD8+ T cells sorted from blood, sampled in a trial of the OX40 agonist ivuxolimab. These receptors were collected from an adult with an advanced solid tumor such as melanoma, head and neck, liver or kidney cancer.

This clone was seen just once. This chain's CDR3 is CASTSGLEGYEQYF. In DNA, the CDR3 is TGTGCCAGCACCTCCGGACTAGAGGGTTACGAGCAGTACTTC. The genes are TRBV7-6 and TRBJ2-7, with 7 bases fitting TRBD2. Germline values: CDR1 SGHVS, CDR2 FNYEAQ. The CDR3 length is 14 residues. J was trimmed by 4 bases and V by 7 bases; bases with no gene match: 10.

V usage is TRBV27 and J usage is TRBJ2-1; perhaps TRBD2 as D (6 bases). This CDR3 has 16 residues. Germline CDR1 reads MNHEY; CDR2 reads SMNVEV (reference sequence). V dropped 5 bases and J dropped 0 bases, with 14 bases sitting between them. The CDR3 coding sequence is TGTGCCAGCAGTAAAACGGAGGGGTCCTCCTACAATGAGCAGTTCTTC. As protein: CASSKTEGSSYNEQFF.

This chain connects TRBV6-5 to TRBJ1-2; D might be TRBD1 (5 bases). Germline loops: CDR1 MNHEY, CDR2 SVGAGI. V was clipped by 2 bases and J by 4 bases, with 8 bases between them. The CDR3 sequence is 13 residues long. In DNA, the CDR3 is TGTGCCAGCAGTTACGGCAGGGTCTATGGCTACACCTTC. Its protein is CASSYGRVYGYTF.

This clone appeared a few times. The V and J genes are TRBV6-6 and TRBJ2-7; 7 nucleotides match TRBD2. The CDR3 is 12 amino acids. The V gene's germline CDR1 is MNHNY and CDR2 SVGAGI (reference sequence). The V and J ends lost 2 bases and 5 bases, in that order; junction bases with no gene match: 0. The chain's CDR3 is CASSYLADEQYF. In nucleotides, the CDR3 is TGTGCCAGCAGTTACCTAGCGGACGAGCAGTACTTC.

This chain joins TRBV7-2 and TRBJ2-2, with TRBD2 identical over 9 bases. V gave up 0 bases and J gave up 5 bases; unmatched junction bases: 4. This CDR3 spans 16 amino acids. Germline-derived CDR1 and CDR2 are SGHTA and FQGNSA. In DNA form, the CDR3 reads TGTGCCAGCAGCTTAGCCGTTAGCGGGAGAACCGGGGAGCTGTTTTTT. Its translation: CASSLAVSGRTGELFF.

The genes are TRBV9 and TRBJ1-2; TRBD1 matches at 9 bases. Germline assignment: CDR1 SGDLS and CDR2 YYNGEE. V dropped 0 bases and J dropped 9; count of bases not matched to a gene: 9. The CDR3 spans 15 residues. In nucleotides, the CDR3 is TGTGCCAGCAGCGTAGCTCCAGAAGACAGGGGGAGCTACACCTTC. The encoded protein is CASSVAPEDRGSYTF. Filled out from reference TRBV9 and TRBJ1-2, the complete variable domain reads DSGVTQTPKHLITATGQRVTLRCSPRSGDLSVYWYQQSLDQGLQFLIQYYNGEERAKGNILERFSAQQFPDLHSELNLSSLELGDSALYFCASSVAPEDRGSYTFGSGTRLTVV.

The rearrangement joins TRBV5-6 to TRBJ2-1; 11 positions agree with TRBD2. The trim removed 1 base at V and 5 bases at J, leaving 8 bases unmatched. The CDR3 sequence is 17 residues long. Germline V lookup: CDR1 SGHDT, CDR2 YYEEEE. The CDR3 sequence: CASSLKFPLAGDNEQFF. CDR3 DNA: TGTGCCAGCAGCTTGAAGTTTCCACTAGCGGGAGACAATGAGCAGTTCTTC. Variable domain in full (rest from reference TRBV5-6 and TRBJ2-1): DAGVTQSPTHLIKTRGQQVTLRCSPKSGHDTVSWYQQALGQGPQFIFQYYEEEERQRGNFPDRFSGHQFPNYSSELNVNALLLGDSALYLCASSLKFPLAGDNEQFFGPGTRLTVL.

Here the CDR3 reads CASSLFQGDYSNQPQHF. Written as DNA, the CDR3 is TGTGCCAGCAGCTTGTTTCAGGGGGATTATAGCAATCAGCCCCAGCATTTT. V usage is TRBV5-6 and J usage is TRBJ1-5, with 7 bases matching TRBD1. CDR3 length: 17 residues. The junction had 7 bases not matched to a gene; V was cut back by 1 base and J by 0 bases. The germline V gene has CDR1 SGHDT and CDR2 YYEEEE.

The genes are TRBV18 and TRBJ1-2, with unresolved D. V lost 2 bases and J 0 bases, leaving 10 bases between the germline ends. Looked up from germline, CDR1 is KGHSH and CDR2 is LQKENI. The CDR3 length is 15 residues. CDR3 in amino acids: CASSPGAFANYGYTF. The CDR3, as DNA: TGTGCCAGCTCACCAGGAGCCTTCGCTAACTATGGCTACACCTTC.

The genes are TRBV13 and TRBJ1-5; no firm D call. V dropped 5 bases and J dropped 4 bases, with 12 bases sitting between them. Germline assignment: CDR1 PRHDT and CDR2 FYEKMQ (reference sequence). This CDR3 spans 14 amino acids. DNA of the CDR3: TGTGCCAGCAGCCCCGGACGGAATAATCAGCCCCAGCATTTT. Amino acids: CASSPGRNNQPQHF.

The chain uses TRBV7-9 and TRBJ2-1; D is uncertain. The CDR3 sequence is 15 residues long. CDR1 is SEHNR, CDR2 FQNEAQ, per germline (reference sequence). V lost 1 base, J lost 6 bases, and 13 bases lay in between. The CDR3 sequence: CASSLGQFSSNEQFF. CDR3 nucleotides: TGTGCCAGCAGCTTAGGTCAGTTTAGCAGCAATGAGCAGTTCTTC.

This chain connects TRBV19 to TRBJ1-1; a possible D gene is TRBD1 (6 bases). V was pared by 4 bases and J by 2 bases, with 14 bases between. The length of the CDR3 is 15 residues. Per the germline V gene, CDR1 is LNHDA and CDR2 is SQIVND (reference sequence). CDR3 amino acids: CASSRAGHSNTEAFF. CDR3 bases: TGTGCCAGTAGTAGGGCGGGACACTCCAACACTGAAGCTTTCTTT.

The chain couples TRBV7-2 to TRBJ2-7, with a weak D call TRBD2 (6 bases). Per germline, CDR1 SGHTA and CDR2 FQGNSA. V lost 1 base and J lost 0, with 7 bases in between. The CDR3 is 14 residues long. CDR3 protein: CASSLGGVSYEQYF. CDR3 DNA: TGTGCCAGCAGCTTAGGCGGGGTCTCCTACGAGCAGTACTTC.

V is TRBV4-2 and J is TRBJ1-5; perhaps TRBD1 as D (5 bases). V lost 4 bases and J lost 2, with 12 bases in between. The CDR3 has 15 residues. The germline V gene encodes CDR1 LGHNA and CDR2 YNFKEQ. CDR3 sequence (DNA): TGTGCCAGCAGCCCCGGGGCCTTGGGCAATCAGCCCCAGCATTTT. Translation: CASSPGALGNQPQHF.

As concerns this clone: Other DNA variants within this sample encode the same CDR3. The chain is built from TRBV19 and TRBJ2-1; D is ambiguous. The V end lost 3 bases, the J end lost 0 bases, and 9 bases lay between the germline ends. This CDR3 has 15 residues. CDR1 and CDR2 (germline): LNHDA, SQIVND (reference sequence). CDR3 amino acids: CASSIGPSSYNEQFF. CDR3 DNA sequence: TGTGCCAGTAGTATCGGGCCCAGCTCCTACAATGAGCAGTTCTTC.

The rearrangement joins TRBV11-3 to TRBJ2-1, with 7 bases fitting TRBD1. CDR3 length equals 16 residues. CDR1 is SGHNT, CDR2 YENEEA, per germline. V lost 5 bases to trimming and J lost 2 bases; unmatched junction nucleotides: 9. CDR3 nucleotide sequence: TGTGCCAGCAGCCCTCCCAACAGGGGTGCCTACAATGAGCAGTTCTTC. Translated: CASSPPNRGAYNEQFF.

V and J are TRBV5-6 and TRBJ2-7; 13 bases line up with TRBD2. Germline CDR1 and CDR2: SGHDT and YYEEEE. This CDR3 has 15 residues. Trimming at V came to 4 bases and at J to 3 bases, leaving 4 bases not matched to a gene. CDR3 nucleotide sequence: TGTGCCAGCAGCGGTGGGACTAGCGGGGTCTACGAGCAGTACTTC. Translated, it gives CASSGGTSGVYEQYF.

About this clone: The same CDR3 also results from other DNA sequences found in this sample. The V call is TRBV11-2, the J call TRBJ2-7, with D perhaps matching TRBD2 (5 bases). The germline V gene encodes CDR1 SGHAT and CDR2 FQNNGV. V was trimmed by 1 base and J by 3 bases, leaving 10 bases between them. CDR3 length: 14 residues. CDR3 residues: CASSLGGRNYEQYF. The CDR3 DNA is TGTGCCAGCAGCTTAGGCGGGCGGAACTACGAGCAGTACTTC.

The V gene is TRBV28, the J gene TRBJ1-2; no definite D call. Germline lookup yields CDR1 MDHEN and CDR2 SYDVKM. The V gene lost 5 bases and the J gene lost 2 bases, with 6 bases spanning the gap. The CDR3 has 12 residues. The CDR3 DNA reads as TGTGCCAGCAGTCTGGACAACTATGGCTACACCTTC. Amino acid sequence: CASSLDNYGYTF.

The gene calls are TRBV7-2 and TRBJ2-7, with a possible D match to TRBD2 (7 bases). Germline-derived CDR1 and CDR2 are SGHTA and FQGNSA. Trimming stripped 7 bases from V and 4 bases from J, with 23 bases between. This CDR3 is 16 amino acids long. CDR3 amino acids: CASTSVGGAYVYEQYF. CDR3 coding DNA: TGTGCCAGCACCTCGGTTGGGGGGGCGTATGTTTACGAGCAGTACTTC.

This clone was seen a single time. The chain employs TRBV14 and TRBJ1-2, with D possibly TRBD1 on 5 matching bases. Trimming cost V 2 bases and J 11 bases, with 18 bases left between them. This CDR3 has 14 residues. Per germline, CDR1 SGHDN and CDR2 FVKESK. As DNA, the CDR3 is TGTGCCAGCAGCCAATACGGCAGGGTAACTAGGTACACCTTC. This encodes CASSQYGRVTRYTF.

The rearrangement uses TRBV27 and TRBJ1-5; unclear D gene. The CDR3 spans 13 residues. The germline V and J ends were trimmed by 3 bases and 5 bases, with 8 bases remaining between them. Looked up from germline, CDR1 is MNHEY and CDR2 is SMNVEV (reference sequence). The CDR3: CASSFGSDQPQHF. Written as DNA, the CDR3 is TGTGCCAGCAGTTTCGGCAGTGATCAGCCCCAGCATTTT.

CDR3 bases: TGTGCCAGCAGTCCCGGACAGGCTAGCAATCAGCCCCAGCATTTT. The encoded protein is CASSPGQASNQPQHF. The rearrangement links TRBV6-5 to TRBJ1-5; 7 nucleotides agree with TRBD1. V dropped 5 bases and J dropped 0; count of bases not matched to a gene: 4. This CDR3 has 15 residues. From germline, CDR1 is MNHEY and CDR2 SVGAGI.

The chain employs TRBV19 and TRBJ2-1; D unclear. Germline CDR1 reads LNHDA; CDR2 reads SQIVND (reference sequence). The CDR3 extends over 11 amino acids. Trimming left V 7 bases short and J 5 bases short, with 6 bases between. The CDR3: CASIWDNEQFF. The CDR3 DNA is TGTGCCAGTATCTGGGACAATGAGCAGTTCTTC.

The chain combines TRBV7-9 with TRBJ2-1; tentative D call: TRBD1 (6 bases). V lost 1 base and J lost 8, with 18 bases in between. Germline values: CDR1 SEHNR, CDR2 FQNEAQ (reference sequence). CDR3 size: 16 residues. The CDR3 here is CASSLGLGQKNHEQFF. The CDR3 nucleotides read TGTGCCAGCAGCTTAGGGCTCGGACAGAAAAACCATGAGCAGTTCTTC.

The CDR3 DNA is TGTGCCAGCAGCTTATTTGGGACTGAAGCTTTCTTT. Translated: CASSLFGTEAFF. The chain couples TRBV5-6 to TRBJ1-1; D gene uncertain. V lost 2 bases, J lost 5 bases, and 7 bases lay in between. Germline V gives CDR1 SGHDT, CDR2 YYEEEE. The CDR3 consists of 12 residues. Supplemented by reference TRBV5-6 and TRBJ1-1, the full variable domain reads DAGVTQSPTHLIKTRGQQVTLRCSPKSGHDTVSWYQQALGQGPQFIFQYYEEEERQRGNFPDRFSGHQFPNYSSELNVNALLLGDSALYLCASSLFGTEAFFGQGTRLTVV.

The chain recombines TRBV28 with TRBJ2-7; 10 bases align to TRBD1. The germline V gene encodes CDR1 MDHEN and CDR2 SYDVKM. J was trimmed by 2 bases and V by 5 bases; bases with no gene match: 9. The CDR3 sequence is 16 residues long. The CDR3 DNA follows: TGTGCCAGCAGTGGACAGGGGGGAAGTTCTGCCTACGAGCAGTACTTC. Translated: CASSGQGGSSAYEQYF.

This clone was counted once. The chain uses TRBV11-2 and TRBJ1-2, with 7 bases identical to TRBD1. CDR3 length: 16 residues. CDR1 and CDR2 (germline): SGHAT, FQNNGV. Trimming removed 5 bases from V and 3 bases from J; junction bases left unmatched: 12. In DNA, the CDR3 is TGTGCCAGCAGCCCAACTGGGACAGACATTGACTATGGCTACACCTTC. Translating gives CASSPTGTDIDYGYTF. The full variable domain, rest sourced from reference TRBV11-2 and TRBJ1-2, is EAGVAQSPRYKIIEKRQSVAFWCNPISGHATLYWYQQILGQGPKLLIQFQNNGVVDDSQLPKDRFSAERLKGVDSTLKIQPAKLEDSAVYLCASSPTGTDIDYGYTFGSGTRLTVV.